This TCR beta chain was recorded in a study of CD8 T cells in Susac syndrome (dated by TCRdb to between 2018 and 2020). For context, the study as a whole: Repertoire sequencing was used to test whether CD8+ T cell activation and differentiation in Susac syndrome was antigen driven. Clonality of the CD8+ T cell repertoire was compared between more than 10 healthy donors, about 14 Susac syndrome patients and roughly 15 multiple sclerosis patients. The paper as a whole reports these results and caveats: The study acknowledged that relatively few individuals were included in the TCR sequencing and HLA analysis.

RNA was extracted with the RNeasy kit and roughly 0.45 to 1 ug was reverse transcribed using random hexamers. The immunoSEQ multiplex PCR assay, which covers 54 Vbeta and 13 Jbeta segments, was used to amplify TCR beta CDR3 regions. To correct PCR amplification bias, a synthetic template baseline was used for both primer optimization and computational correction. As for the original processing: Only productive sequences were kept, with reads annotated to V, D and J genes according to IMGT and analyzed in immunoSEQ Analyzer. Clonality was calculated as one minus the Shannon entropy normalized by log2 of the number of productive unique sequences. For each patient and control, public and private clones were evaluated among the 100 most prevalent clones. Clones were defined as Susac-specific when absent from the healthy and MS cohorts, from over 950 published viral clones and from other ImmuneACCESS disease sequences. TCRdb ran its own pipeline on the public reads, namely fastp trimming at Q25 and MiXCR clone calling, and kept in-frame beta chains. Records with the same CDR3 protein are collapsed into one entry carrying the most frequent genes and DNA. TCRdb, not the original authors, processed these V and J calls. For this sample there are roughly 400,000 distinct CDR3 sequences; more than 70% appear just once. The ten largest clones capture roughly 0.11% of the sample.

V was cut back by 2 bases and J by 3 bases, leaving a gap of 11 bases between them. The CDR1 and CDR2 encoded by the germline V gene (reference sequence) are GTSNPN and SVGIG. Its CDR3 holds 13 amino acids, cysteine through phenylalanine. CDR3 DNA only is kept here, 39 bases in frame from base 1. Peripheral blood CD8+ and CD4+ T cells from healthy donors, Susac syndrome patients and multiple sclerosis patients were profiled by high-throughput TCR beta sequencing. The multiple sclerosis controls were treatment-naive patients who had stable or active relapsing-remitting disease and met the revised McDonald criteria. Bulk CD8+ and CD4+ T cells were purified by magnetic negative isolation, while CD8+ TEMRA cells were enriched using FACS. Blood was collected in EDTA tubes and processed within 24 hours, with PBMCs isolated through density gradient centrifugation. PBMCs destined for TCR sequencing were cryopreserved in liquid nitrogen and later thawed in a 37 °C water bath. The sorted or isolated CD4+, CD8+ and CD8+ TEMRA cells had a purity of 90% or higher.

As concerns this clonotype: Its cognate antigen has yet to be identified. Nothing much larger sits one base from this clone, and base qualities are not available.

The sequencing sample was made of CD8+ T cells from PBMCs. The sequence joins TRBV30 to TRBJ2-7, with a weak D call of TRBD1 (6 bases match). This clonotype was sampled from a human donor with multiple sclerosis. The DNA sequence reads TGTGCCTGGAGTCGGGACACTCTCTACGAGCAGTACTTC. The encoded protein is CAWSRDTLYEQYF. The entire variable domain, with the stretches around the CDR3 drawn from the reference TRBV30 and TRBJ2-7 proteins, is SQTIHQWPATLVQPVGSPLSLECTVEGTSNPNLYWYRQAAGRGLQLLFYSVGIGQISSEVPQNLSASRPQDRQFILSSKKLLLSDSGFYLCAWSRDTLYEQYFGPGTRLTVT.